There are a few counts of the clone carrying this T cell receptor beta chain. Together with a sample-barcoded 5' primer, a J-beta primer mix was included in a second PCR lasting about 7 to 11 cycles. Each single sample gave us at least 2.5 million CDR3-containing paired-end reads. A single record per CDR3 protein comes from TCRdb applying MiXCR to the 5' RACE reads. Among hundreds of thousands of distinct CDR3 sequences listed, 40% to 50% were seen once. The data were obtained in a study of blood T cells in healthy people across ages. The CDR3 is 15 residues long. Trimming at V came to 6 bases and at J to 1 base, leaving 8 bases not matched to a gene. The V gene's germline CDR1 is ENHRY and CDR2 SYGVKD.

The rearrangement links TRBV10-3 to TRBJ1-1; 7 positions match TRBD1. Sequences were obtained from blood. This TCR was recovered from a man aged 60 to 69 in good health. Written as DNA, the CDR3 is TGTGCCATCAGACAAGGACAGGAAACGAACACTGAAGCTTTCTTT. The encoded protein is CAIRQGQETNTEAFF.